A single sample is the source of the 21 T cell receptor beta chains below, sequenced in a study of shared clonotypes between healthy human individuals. This table comes from immunoSEQ multiplex PCR, and its TCRdb copy is limited to in-frame clones, with some not included. Among roughly 2.2 million clones, 92% were seen once, and the ten largest hold more than 0.35%. The sequenced sample consisted of naive CD4+ T cells from PBMCs. Specified subset: CD45RA+ positively selected. These receptors were obtained from a man younger than 35 in good health. Some clones in this sample may be carry-over from other donors' samples.

As to this clone: A read error may produce the germline difference seen at one junction end. The chain has TRBV25-1 and TRBJ1-5; 10 bases are shared with TRBD1. This CDR3 spans 16 amino acids. Germline V gene sequence: CDR1 MGHDK, CDR2 SYGVNS. CDR3 nucleotides: TGTGCCGGCAGTGAATCGGGACAGGGGACCAATCAGCCCCAGCATTTT. Amino acids: CAGSESGQGTNQPQHF.

This clone has only one observation. The CDR3 region has the DNA TGTGCCAGCAGAGGGCAGGGGGCGGTCGGGGAGCTGTTTTTT. Protein sequence: CASRGQGAVGELFF. This sequence joins TRBV28 and TRBJ2-2; 8 bases agree with TRBD1. Trimming at V came to 6 bases and at J to 7 bases, leaving 7 bases not matched to a gene. This CDR3 contains 14 residues. Germline lookup yields CDR1 MDHEN and CDR2 SYDVKM.

On this clone: The sample has other DNA sequences that encode this CDR3 too. The J gene is TRBJ2-2, the V gene TRBV7-3; TRBD2 agrees at 11 bases. Trimming removed 5 bases from V and 6 bases from J; junction bases left unmatched: 2. Germline loops: CDR1 SGHTA, CDR2 FQGTGA. The CDR3 covers 14 residues. This CDR3 is CASSTSGSSGELFF. CDR3 DNA: TGTGCCAGCAGCACTAGCGGGAGCTCCGGGGAGCTGTTTTTT.

Of note for this clone: Other DNA variants within this sample encode the same CDR3. The CDR3 loop is CASSIGWGANVLTF. The CDR3 region has the DNA TGTGCCAGTAGTATCGGGTGGGGGGCCAACGTCCTGACTTTC. This rearrangement joins TRBV19 to TRBJ2-6; D is ambiguous. The CDR3 runs 14 residues. Germline-derived CDR1 and CDR2 are LNHDA and SQIVND (reference sequence). With 3 bases removed from V and 4 bases from J, the gap between germline ends came to 7 bases.

V usage is TRBV6-5 and J usage is TRBJ1-1; D unresolved. CDR1 is MNHEY, CDR2 SVGAGI, per germline. There are 15 residues in the CDR3. Trimming cost V 5 bases and J 0 bases, with 13 bases left between them. This CDR3 reads CASSKALLMNTEAFF. In nucleotides, the CDR3 is TGTGCCAGCAGTAAGGCCCTGTTGATGAACACTGAAGCTTTCTTT.

The J gene is TRBJ2-1, the V gene TRBV4-3; D is perhaps TRBD1 (6 bases). In germline, CDR1 is LGHNA, CDR2 YSLEER. V was trimmed by 4 bases and J by 0 bases, leaving 10 bases between them. This CDR3 has 15 residues. The CDR3 region has the DNA TGCGCCAGCAGCCGAACAGGGAGCTCCTACAATGAGCAGTTCTTC. The encoded protein is CASSRTGSSYNEQFF.

The rearrangement joins TRBV5-1 to TRBJ1-3, with D possibly matching TRBD1 (6 bases). The CDR3 contains 16 residues. Germline CDR1 is SGHRS and CDR2 is YFSETQ. Trimming pared 3 bases from V and 0 bases from J, leaving 13 bases between. The CDR3 DNA sequence: TGCGCCAGCAGCTACAACGCAGGGGACTCTGGAAACACCATATATTTT. Amino acids: CASSYNAGDSGNTIYF.

The chain has TRBV7-3 and TRBJ2-7, with TRBD2 matching 9 bases. Losses at the gene ends were 1 base for V and 1 base for J; bases not matched to a gene: 2. This CDR3 spans 15 amino acids. In germline, CDR1 is SGHTA, CDR2 FQGTGA. CDR3 sequence reads: CASSLMGLASYEQYF. The CDR3 nucleotides read TGTGCCAGCAGCTTAATGGGACTAGCATCCTACGAGCAGTACTTC.

CDR3 amino acids: CASSLGAASNTGELFF. CDR3 nucleotides: TGTGCCAGCAGCTTAGGCGCAGCTTCGAACACCGGGGAGCTGTTTTTT. V and J are TRBV7-9 and TRBJ2-2; D not certain. The CDR3 contains 16 residues. Trimming pared 1 base from V and 0 bases from J, leaving 9 bases between. Germline CDR1 SEHNR, CDR2 FQNEAQ (reference sequence).

V is TRBV30 and J is TRBJ2-3; the match to TRBD2 covers 8 bases. The V gene end was trimmed by 3 bases and the J gene end by 0 bases; junction bases not matched to a gene: 17. The CDR3 consists of 19 residues. CDR1 is GTSNPN and CDR2 is SVGIG in the germline V gene (reference sequence). DNA of the CDR3: TGTGCCTGGAGCAGACTCCGCTCCGGGACTAGTGCTAGCACAGATACGCAGTATTTT. This translates into CAWSRLRSGTSASTDTQYF.

A word on this clone: Other DNA variants within this sample encode the same CDR3. J is TRBJ2-3 and V is TRBV7-2; D is perhaps TRBD1 or TRBD2 (5 bases each). V was cut by 1 base and J by 5 bases, with 10 bases left in between. The CDR3 is 14 amino acids. The germline V gene has CDR1 SGHTA and CDR2 FQGNSA. DNA of the CDR3: TGTGCCAGCAGCTTAGGAGGTGGGGGAGATACGCAGTATTTT. The encoded protein is CASSLGGGGDTQYF.

The chain uses TRBV5-6 and TRBJ2-1; 13 nucleotides align to TRBD2. V lost 7 bases to trimming and J lost 10 bases; unmatched junction nucleotides: 11. Germline CDR1 reads SGHDT; CDR2 reads YYEEEE. This CDR3 is built from 15 residues. The CDR3 loop reads CASGGRLAGGGEQFF. In DNA, the CDR3 is TGTGCCAGCGGGGGCCGACTAGCGGGAGGTGGCGAGCAGTTCTTC.

The chain recombines TRBV30 with TRBJ2-3; D not certain. This CDR3 has 13 residues. The V and J ends lost 0 bases and 6 bases respectively, with 10 bases between them. Looked up from germline, CDR1 is GTSNPN and CDR2 is SVGIG (reference sequence). The CDR3 DNA reads TGTGCCTGGAGTGTAGGGCAGTACGATACGCAGTATTTT. It codes for CAWSVGQYDTQYF.

The rearrangement uses TRBV30 and TRBJ1-1; tentative D call: TRBD1 (6 bases). In germline, CDR1 is GTSNPN, CDR2 SVGIG (reference sequence). V was shortened by 0 bases and J by 2 bases, with 13 bases between the two germline ends. The CDR3 sequence is 15 residues long. The CDR3 sequence is CAWSVRRGGNTEAFF. CDR3 DNA: TGTGCCTGGAGTGTACGGAGGGGGGGAAACACTGAAGCTTTCTTT. The variable domain in full, completed from reference TRBV30 and TRBJ1-1, reads SQTIHQWPATLVQPVGSPLSLECTVEGTSNPNLYWYRQAAGRGLQLLFYSVGIGQISSEVPQNLSASRPQDRQFILSSKKLLLSDSGFYLCAWSVRRGGNTEAFFGQGTRLTVV.

This clone has a handful of counts. The genes are TRBV25-1 and TRBJ1-5; D ambiguous. Germline V gene sequence: CDR1 MGHDK, CDR2 SYGVNS. The length of the CDR3 is 12 residues. The V and J ends lost 3 bases and 7 bases respectively, with 7 bases between them. CDR3 bases: TGTGCCAGCAGTGACGCAGGACAGCCCCAGCATTTT. It translates to CASSDAGQPQHF.

The J gene is TRBJ2-3, the V gene TRBV18; 11 positions agree with TRBD2. The CDR3 covers 15 residues. Germline CDR1 KGHSH, CDR2 LQKENI. V dropped 5 bases and J dropped 4; count of bases not matched to a gene: 5. The CDR3 protein is CASSITSGSADTQYF. The DNA of the CDR3 is TGTGCCAGCTCAATCACTAGCGGGAGTGCAGATACGCAGTATTTT.

Points on this clone: Other nucleotide sequences in the sample specify the same CDR3. V is TRBV9 and J is TRBJ1-2, with 7 bases fitting TRBD1. This CDR3 spans 14 amino acids. CDR1 SGDLS and CDR2 YYNGEE come from the germline V gene. The junction had 4 bases not matched to a gene; V was cut back by 0 bases and J by 5 bases. As DNA, the CDR3 is TGTGCCAGCAGCGTAGGGGGACAGCCTTATGGCTACACCTTC. This translates into CASSVGGQPYGYTF.

The gene calls are TRBV10-2 and TRBJ1-5; no clear D. The CDR3 extends over 14 amino acids. CDR1 and CDR2 from the germline V gene are WSHSY and SAAADI. V gave up 0 bases and J gave up 7 bases, with 10 bases separating them. CDR3 protein: CASSESSVRQPQHF. The CDR3 DNA reads TGCGCCAGCAGTGAGTCTTCGGTTCGGCAGCCCCAGCATTTT.

This clone was picked up a small number of times. This same CDR3 is encoded by further DNA sequences in the sample. This chain uses TRBV5-1 with TRBJ2-5; TRBD1 matches at 10 bases. This CDR3 comprises 14 residues. The germline gives CDR1 SGHRS, CDR2 YFSETQ. The J segment lost 3 bases and the V segment lost 2 bases, leaving 1 base of the junction unmatched. The DNA of the CDR3 is TGCGCCAGCAGCTTAGGGACAGGGGAAGAGACCCAGTACTTC. It specifies CASSLGTGEETQYF.

With regard to this clone: Different DNA sequences within this sample yield the same CDR3. V and J are TRBV30 and TRBJ1-2; D is unclear. CDR1 GTSNPN and CDR2 SVGIG come from the germline V gene (reference sequence). The CDR3 contains 11 residues. Trimming stripped 2 bases from V and 5 bases from J, with 6 bases between. As DNA, the CDR3 is TGTGCCTGGAGTCCTCTTTATGGCTACACCTTC. Translated: CAWSPLYGYTF.

V usage is TRBV7-9 and J usage is TRBJ2-5; the match to TRBD1 covers 11 bases. The CDR3 has 15 amino acids. From germline, CDR1 is SEHNR and CDR2 FQNEAQ (reference sequence). The junction had 4 bases not matched to a gene; V was cut back by 4 bases and J by 3 bases. The CDR3 loop reads CASSSRTGGEETQYF. The CDR3 DNA sequence: TGTGCCAGCAGCTCTAGGACAGGGGGCGAAGAGACCCAGTACTTC.